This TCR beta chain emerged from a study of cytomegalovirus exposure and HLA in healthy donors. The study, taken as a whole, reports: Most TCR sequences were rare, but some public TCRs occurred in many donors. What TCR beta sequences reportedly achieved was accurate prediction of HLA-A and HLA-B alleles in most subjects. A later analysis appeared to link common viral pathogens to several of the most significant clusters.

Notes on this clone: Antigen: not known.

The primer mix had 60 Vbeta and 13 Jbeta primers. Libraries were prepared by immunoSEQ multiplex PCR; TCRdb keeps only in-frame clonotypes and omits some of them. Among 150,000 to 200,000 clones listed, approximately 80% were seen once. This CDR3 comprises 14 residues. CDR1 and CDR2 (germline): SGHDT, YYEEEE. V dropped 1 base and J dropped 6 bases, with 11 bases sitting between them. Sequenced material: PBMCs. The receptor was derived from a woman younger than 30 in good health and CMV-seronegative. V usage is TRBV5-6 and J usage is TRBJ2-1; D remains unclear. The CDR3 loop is CASSLLSTRNEQFF. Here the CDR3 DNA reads TGTGCCAGCAGCTTGCTGTCAACTCGCAATGAGCAGTTCTTC.